This is a list of T cell receptor beta chains from one sample in a study of regulatory T cells in long-lasting Graves disease. TCRdb called the multiplex PCR reads again in MiXCR, with one record for every CDR3 protein. This table holds 390,000 or so distinct CDR3 sequences, roughly 20% found once. This specimen consisted of peripheral blood mononuclear cells (PBMCs), obtained when the disease was refractory, from a patient treated with antithyroid drugs. Every receptor here comes from a woman in her forties with Graves disease. Each CDR3 is given with its conserved first and last residue.

TRBV5-5	CASSLAVGPQHF
TRBV28	CAGQDPAYSNQPQHF
TRBV20-1	CSATGLAGSYEQYF
TRBV12-3/TRBV12-4	CASSLFLAGGIETQYF
TRBV12-3/TRBV12-4	CASSPKRRTGELFF
TRBV30	CAWSLASGSYEQYF
TRBV29-1	CGGGSHTGELFF
TRBV28	CASSLGTSGNSYEQYF
TRBV2	CASRGTYNEQFF
TRBV28	CASSTNRDYQETQYF
TRBV20-1	CSARGDTGGNQPQHF
TRBV28	CASSFNSGRAAETQYF
TRBV28	CASRPYRDGGDTQYF
TRBV6-2/TRBV6-3	CASSSDSPNTEAFF
TRBV28	CASSRVGQSYNEQFF
TRBV28	CASSLLGVDTQYF
TRBV28	CASQLTYRATNEKLFF
TRBV20-1	CSAISDSGRAEAFF
TRBV28	CASSLFSGRASDATGELFF
TRBV5-6	CASSFWVAHEKLFF
TRBV2	CASSLGSKSYEQYF
TRBV28	CASSLSGTGARETQYF
TRBV14	CASSQQGGGTEAFF
TRBV3-1	CASSPKGTRVSEQYF
TRBV10-3	CAISESGTYNTGELSF
TRBV5-1	CASSFQTGDRFF
TRBV28	CASSWEGVPAEKLFF
TRBV3-1	CASSYSTQGNYGYTF
TRBV11-2	CASSLGQSKNTEAFF
TRBV5-1	CASSLAGTGILEQYF
TRBV2	CASSGDLGANVLTF
TRBV28	CASSERGGLVYGYTF
TRBV19	CASDVGSSNQPQHF
TRBV24-1	CATSDKKYRTPTINSHEQYF
TRBV28	CASRPRRKGAVTGELFF
TRBV20-1	CSAMESRARDTEAFF
TRBV6-8	CASITSGSSTDTQYF
TRBV30	CAWSVVRGAGEQYF
TRBV6-1	CASGPTTYTFSYEQYF
TRBV3-1	CASSQDLGQVRSEQYF
TRBV7-9	CASGPARETQYF
TRBV2	CASSIPGLAGYNEQFF
TRBV3-1	CASSPGTGDSNYGYTF
TRBV3-1	CASSQIQGRGGYTF
TRBV5-1	CASSWDRGHLLNTEAFF
TRBV28	CASSLNLNSGTNEKLFF
TRBV30	CAWSGDSNQPQHF
TRBV5-1	CASSHERGSGSYNEQFF
TRBV6-1	CASSTSGGRSYNEQFF
TRBV27	CASSHNPGRATNTEAFF
TRBV28	CASSSTAASGAYEQYF
TRBV7-9	CASSGGTSNQPQHF
TRBV20-1	CSARDFTSSYEQYF
TRBV3-1	CASSRQGTSNTVAFF
TRBV28	CASSRGLLSYNEQFF
TRBV5-1	CASSSFGQGTEAFF
TRBV6-1	CASTRGLGNTIYF